This record concerns one T cell receptor (beta chain) sequence. This clonotype was picked up a small number of times. Its binding antigen is unknown. No much larger clonotype is one base removed from it; base qualities were not supplied. This sample stems from a study of identical twins (dated by TCRdb to about 2016). Some background on the complete study: The study deep-sequenced TCR alpha and beta repertoires from monozygotic twins, unrelated adults of various ages and cord blood to test whether fetal clonotypes persist. Replicate twin experiments were performed at different times using different library preparation protocols to rule out contamination. Results and caveats for the whole study, not just this receptor: Compared with coincidental sharing between unrelated individuals, out-of-frame TCR alpha sequences shared between twins showed an excess of sequences with low generation probability. Fewer insertions were carried by abundant cord blood beta clonotypes, a similar but weaker trend appeared in young adult naive repertoires, and no such trend appeared in memory repertoires. In beta out-of-frame sequences, excess twin sharing was weaker, because having fewer shared sequences lowered the signal-to-noise ratio. Zero-insertion analyses could be partly confounded by invariant T cells such as MAIT and iNKT, although diverse VJ usage argued against such confounding for most clonotypes. Out-of-frame TCR alpha sharing in monozygotic twins was systematically underestimated by recombination models, whereas sharing between unrelated individuals was in agreement with the recombination models. Because the same donors could not be followed over many years, conclusions were based on cross-sectional statistical analysis.

Libraries were built with 5' RACE. The data were produced on an Illumina HiSeq 2000. A universal primer binding site was added through template switching, and the final cDNA carried a unique molecular identifier so that TCR cDNA molecules could be counted accurately. Specific primers in the conserved constant-segment region were used to synthesize first-strand cDNA for TCR alpha and beta chains. To control for contamination, every cDNA library carried two barcodes: a SMART-Mk sample barcode plus Illumina barcodes. Two successive PCR steps introduced TruSeq adapter sequences along with Illumina sample barcodes. TCR alpha and beta cDNA libraries were sequenced on the Illumina HiSeq platform with custom primers. Per the original workflow: Raw reads were processed with MiGEC to extract unique molecular identifiers, and MiXCR was used to determine CDR3 positions. Recombination models were inferred per individual with the repgenHMM and IGoR tools using an EM algorithm. Shared clonotype analysis was performed with the tcR package in R, normalizing sharing by the product of cloneset sizes. To study raw recombination without the effects of thymic and clonal selection, out-of-frame nonproductive sequences were analyzed. The public sequencing data were trimmed at Q25 with fastp and processed into clonotypes with MiXCR by TCRdb, which kept only in-frame beta chains. Rows matching on CDR3 protein sequence are summarized as one entry with the most common DNA and genes. TCRdb's processing, not the authors' own work, is the source of the V and J calls. The sample includes 200,000 to 250,000 distinct CDR3 sequences, with around 8% observed a single time. The ten largest account for approximately 2% of the sample.

All donors were healthy Caucasians. Three pairs of female monozygotic twins, all aged 18 to 29 years, were included in the twin cohort. Miltenyi CD45RO+ enrichment and human naive T-cell isolation kits were used to isolate memory (CD45RO+) and naive T cells from PBMC. Trimmed from V: 1 base; trimmed from J: 2 bases; junction bases lacking a gene match: 6. CDR1 SGHKS and CDR2 YYEKEE were looked up in the germline V gene (reference sequence). Inclusive of the bounding cysteine and phenylalanine, the CDR3 is 15 residues long. The entry retains the CDR3 DNA only, 45 bases that are in frame from base 1. These data also formed part of another study, on yellow fever vaccine responses in identical twins. The second study also describes: According to the authors, in identical twins the way T cells responded to vaccination appeared partly convergent and partly personalized. In identical twins, the study followed T cell clones that responded to the vaccine with precision.

The sequence derives from a woman under 30 in good health. The sample consisted of memory (CD45RO+) T cells sorted from blood. The cell subset or site label, as the study defines it: CD45RO+ enriched T cells. The receptor chain draws on TRBV5-5 and TRBJ2-7, with 7 central nucleotides matching TRBD2. The CDR3 protein is CASSLILGGTYEQYF. The sequenced DNA: TGTGCCAGCAGCTTGATTCTCGGGGGGACCTACGAGCAGTACTTC.